This TCR beta chain was captured by sequencing in a study of T cells after yellow fever vaccination (dated by TCRdb to the late 2010s). For the wider study: The SMART-Seq v4 Ultra Low Input RNA kit was used to prepare libraries from fractions with low cell numbers. To follow T-cell clones before and after both primary and booster YFV17D yellow fever vaccination, bulk TCR alpha and beta repertoires underwent longitudinal sequencing. Two healthy male donors, one aged 18 to 29 and one aged 30 to 40 years, made up the cohort. Blood was collected at multiple timepoints before and after primary and secondary immunization, and bulk PBMC replicates and cell subsets were isolated.

What this sample's treatment or condition label stands for: live attenuated yellow fever vaccine strain. At each blood-draw timepoint, two biological replicates of bulk PBMCs were collected. PBMCs were isolated from peripheral blood using a standard Ficoll-Paque protocol. TriZol was used to extract RNA from bulk PBMCs, CD4 and CD8 fractions, and dextramer-positive and dextramer-negative fractions. Results and caveats for the whole study, not just this receptor: Compared with the primary T-cell response, the secondary T-cell response was faster but weaker, reaching its peak on day 5 rather than on day 15. A small share of clonotypes was detected in both CD4 and CD8 compartments, with the overlap likely arising from convergent recombination. Computational filtering was required because FACS-sorted repertoires could contain abundant contaminating clonotypes from the bulk population. Most clones expanded after primary vaccination (about 96% of CD4 and 80% to 90% of CD8) were re-detected after the booster, suggesting that broad memory maintenance occurred. Because the study included only a couple of donors, the extent to which the findings can be generalized is limited.

As encoded in the germline V gene, CDR1 is KGHDR while CDR2 is SFDVKD. Trimming leaves V shorter by 3 bases and J shorter by 3 bases, with the junction holding 6 bases beyond the gene matches. The CDR3 starts with the cysteine, ends with the phenylalanine, and has 16 residues. The read is trimmed to its CDR3 DNA, 48 bases read in frame from base 1. The table lists this clonotype with a few counts. This receptor's antigen is unknown. There are no base qualities to consult, and no much larger clone falls within one base. Sequencing instrument: Illumina NovaSeq 6000. TCR cDNA was synthesized by 5'RACE template switching, which introduced a universal primer site and unique molecular identifiers. Priming for cDNA synthesis came from both the TCR alpha and TCR beta constant segments. Two PCR steps were used to amplify libraries, with sample barcodes and sequencing adapters being added in the second step. Sequencing of libraries was done on Illumina HiSeq 2500 (2x100 bp) or NovaSeq (2x150 bp). The source study handled its data this way. Demultiplexing of reads and collapsing into UMI consensus sequences were performed with MIGEC, and V(D)J alignment was carried out with MiXCR. Using edgeR on replicate PBMC samples, clonotypes were called vaccine-responding if FDR was below 0.01 and the log2 fold change was above 5 up to day 15. CD4 or CD8 identity was assigned to each bulk clonotype according to whether the clonotype was present at higher abundance in the sequenced CD4 repertoire or the sequenced CD8 repertoire. TCRdb took the public reads, trimmed them with fastp at Q25, ran MiXCR for clone calling and kept in-frame beta chains. All rows with the same CDR3 protein become a single entry with the most common DNA and genes. These V and J calls are TCRdb output, not the study's own analysis. The sample contains fewer than 450,000 distinct CDR3 sequences, around 3.9% of them found a single time. 20% to 25% of the sample is taken by the ten largest.

This sequence originates from a man younger than 30 who received the YFV17D yellow fever vaccine. The sample consisted of PBMCs, taken 5 days after the yellow fever booster vaccination. The chain uses TRBV24-1 and TRBJ2-3, and TRBD1 matches 9 of the central bases. The CDR3 protein: CATSDAGTGLTDTQYF. The sequenced DNA: TGTGCCACCAGTGATGCCGGGACAGGGCTAACAGATACGCAGTATTTT.